The TCR beta chain described here comes from a study of PD-1 blockade in classical Hodgkin lymphoma. The protocol was immunoSEQ multiplex PCR, while the TCRdb copy is restricted to in-frame clones and leaves out a portion. The sample shows about 13,000 clones, about 91% of them seen only once. This CDR3 is 13 amino acids long. Trimming pared 0 bases from V and 5 bases from J, leaving 8 bases between. Germline assignment: CDR1 SGHRS and CDR2 YFSETQ. Every one of the patients relapsed after autologous stem cell transplantation (brentuximab vedotin exposure was variable). This clone was detected only once.

The chain has TRBV5-1 and TRBJ2-5, with a tentative D call TRBD2 (5 bases). This specimen was peripheral blood mononuclear cells (PBMCs), taken at baseline. The sequence was collected from a human donor with classical Hodgkin lymphoma. CDR3 sequence reads: CASSLAGKETQYF. The CDR3 nucleotides are TGCGCCAGCAGCTTGGCCGGGAAGGAGACCCAGTACTTC.